This TCR beta chain was identified in a study of blood T cell repertoires in COVID-19. The wider study: Acute and convalescent COVID-19 specimens originated in the United States, Italy and Spain. T cells, B-cell-depleted T cells, or PBMCs provided the cDNA or gDNA that served as material.

Authors' methods: It was from reference gene primer amplification that nucleated cell counts were estimated. Only in-frame clones appear in the TCRdb table, and some are missing; sequencing was by immunoSEQ multiplex PCR. V, J and clone size reflect that table, while D and trimming were determined from the DNA. The sample has roughly 250,000 clones, roughly 84% seen once. In this sample, this clone turned up once. The V end lost 0 bases, the J end lost 4 bases, and 14 bases lay between the germline ends. The CDR3 is 16 residues long. In germline, CDR1 is SGHNT, CDR2 YYREEE (reference sequence). This clonotype was obtained from a man over 45 with active or convalescent COVID-19. The chain uses TRBV5-4 and TRBJ1-3; D is unresolved. Material for sequencing was peripheral blood. The CDR3 region is CASSLAKMGPGNTIYF. CDR3 sequence (DNA): TGTGCCAGCAGCTTGGCCAAGATGGGCCCCGGAAACACCATATATTTT.